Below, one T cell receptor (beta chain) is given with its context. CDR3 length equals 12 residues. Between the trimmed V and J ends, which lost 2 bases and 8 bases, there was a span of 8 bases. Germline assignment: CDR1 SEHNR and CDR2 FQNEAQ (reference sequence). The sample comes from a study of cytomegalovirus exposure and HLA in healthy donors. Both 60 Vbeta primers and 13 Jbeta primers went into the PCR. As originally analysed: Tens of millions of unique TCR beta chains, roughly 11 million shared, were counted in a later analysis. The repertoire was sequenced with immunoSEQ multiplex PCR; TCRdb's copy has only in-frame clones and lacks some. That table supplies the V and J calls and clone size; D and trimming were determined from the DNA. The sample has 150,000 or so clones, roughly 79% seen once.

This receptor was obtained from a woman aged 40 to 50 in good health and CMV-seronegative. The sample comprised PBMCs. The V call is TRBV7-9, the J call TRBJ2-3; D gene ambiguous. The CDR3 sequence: CASSLIESTQYF. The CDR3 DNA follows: TGTGCCAGCAGCTTAATTGAGAGTACGCAGTATTTT.